The 2 T cell receptor beta chains presented below share a single source sample, sequenced in a study of blood T cell repertoires in COVID-19. Assay: immunoSEQ multiplex PCR; the TCRdb copy retains only in-frame clones and omits some. The sample lists 140,000 to 150,000 clones, approximately 83% occurring once. The sample taken for sequencing was peripheral blood. The receptors derive from a woman in her sixties with COVID-19, enrolled during active disease.

The gene calls are TRBV27 and TRBJ2-1; the match to TRBD2 covers 11 bases. The CDR3 sequence is 16 residues long. V lost 2 bases and J lost 4; bases outside the gene matches: 4. Germline loops: CDR1 MNHEY, CDR2 SMNVEV (reference sequence). The CDR3 reads CASSLGLAGGYNEQFF. CDR3 in DNA: TGTGCCAGCAGTTTAGGGCTAGCGGGGGGTTACAATGAGCAGTTCTTC.

This chain connects TRBV5-8 to TRBJ2-5, with D perhaps matching TRBD2 (5 bases). Trimming pared 5 bases from V and 0 bases from J, leaving 8 bases between. The CDR3 length is 13 residues. The germline V gene has CDR1 SGHTS and CDR2 YDEGEE. The CDR3: CASRSGNQETQYF. CDR3 sequence (DNA): TGTGCCAGCAGATCCGGGAACCAAGAGACCCAGTACTTC.